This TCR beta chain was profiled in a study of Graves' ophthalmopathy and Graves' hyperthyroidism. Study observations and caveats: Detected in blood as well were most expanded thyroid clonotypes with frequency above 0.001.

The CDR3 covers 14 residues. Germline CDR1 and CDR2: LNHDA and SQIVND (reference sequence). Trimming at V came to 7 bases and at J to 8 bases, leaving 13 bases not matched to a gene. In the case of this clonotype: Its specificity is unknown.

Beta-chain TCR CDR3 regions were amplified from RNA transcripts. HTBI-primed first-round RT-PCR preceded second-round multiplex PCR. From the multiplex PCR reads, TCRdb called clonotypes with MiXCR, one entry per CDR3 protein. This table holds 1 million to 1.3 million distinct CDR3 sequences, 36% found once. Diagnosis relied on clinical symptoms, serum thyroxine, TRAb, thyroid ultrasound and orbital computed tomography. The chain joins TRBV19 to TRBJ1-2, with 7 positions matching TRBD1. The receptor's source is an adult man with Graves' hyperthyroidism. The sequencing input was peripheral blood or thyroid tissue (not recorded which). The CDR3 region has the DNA TGTGCCAGTAAGAACAGGGGCTCCTCGAACGGCTACACCTTC. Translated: CASKNRGSSNGYTF.